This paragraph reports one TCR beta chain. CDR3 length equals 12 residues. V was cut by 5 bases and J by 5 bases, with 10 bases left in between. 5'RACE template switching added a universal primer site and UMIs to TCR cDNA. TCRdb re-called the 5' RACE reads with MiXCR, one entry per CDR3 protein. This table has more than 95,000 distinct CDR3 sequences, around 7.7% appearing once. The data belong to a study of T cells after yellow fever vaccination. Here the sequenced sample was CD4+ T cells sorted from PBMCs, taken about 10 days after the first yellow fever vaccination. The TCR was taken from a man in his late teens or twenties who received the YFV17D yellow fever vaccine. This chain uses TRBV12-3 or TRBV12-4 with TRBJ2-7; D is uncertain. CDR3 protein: CASSLTWDEQYF. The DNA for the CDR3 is TGTGCCAGCAGTCTAACCTGGGACGAGCAGTACTTC.